This TCR beta chain was sequenced for a study of Ad26.COV2.S vaccination and SARS-CoV-2 variants. Study findings and constraints: People who got the vaccine or the placebo had similar non-spike TCR breadth.

Treatment described: roughly 18 received Ad26.COV2.S at low or high dose, single or two shots; several received placebo; per-sample allocation not given. The study sampled participants on day 63 after the first vaccine or placebo injection. Germline V gives CDR1 SGHAT, CDR2 FQNNGV. CDR3 length equals 16 residues. V lost 4 bases, J lost 5 bases, and 20 bases lay in between. In regard to this clone: The antigen remains undetermined.

Here immunoSEQ multiplex PCR was the method, and the copy in TCRdb shows in-frame clones only, minus some. The sample carries 300,000 to 350,000 clones, around 88% recorded once. The V call is TRBV11-2, the J call TRBJ2-5, with a possible D match to TRBD1 (5 bases). The sequenced sample was peripheral blood, obtained in a trial of Ad26.COV2.S vaccine versus placebo. The clonotype was recovered from a person between 18 and 65 years old who received the Ad26.COV2.S COVID-19 vaccine or a placebo. As DNA, the CDR3 is TGTGCCAGCAGCTCCACAAGGCAGGGAAGATTGGAGACCCAGTACTTC. This translates into CASSSTRQGRLETQYF.